This is a list of T cell receptor beta chains from one sample in a study of identical twins. TCRdb processed the 5' RACE reads anew with MiXCR; each CDR3 protein has one entry. The table records about 100,000 distinct CDR3 sequences, about 6.1% of them present only once. Specimen: memory T cells sorted from blood. The receptors shown here come from a woman in her forties or fifties in good health. Each CDR3 is given with its conserved first and last residue. The D gene is left open where the match is weak. Expanded clones get a size class; other rows say once, few or many, or leave the size out.

-	TRBJ2-5	many	TRBV12-3/TRBV12-4	CASSLRRGQETQYF	TGTGCCAGCAGTCTACGCAGGGGCCAAGAGACCCAGTACTTC
TRBD2	TRBJ2-1	-	TRBV12-3/TRBV12-4	CASSFVGGNNNEQFF	TGTGCCAGCAGTTTTGTGGGAGGGAATAACAATGAGCAGTTCTTC
TRBD2	TRBJ2-2	-	TRBV28	CASRLIAGGNTGELFF	TGTGCCAGCAGGCTAATAGCGGGAGGGAACACCGGGGAGCTGTTTTTT
TRBD1	TRBJ1-1	many	TRBV20-1	CSASEEYPGTATKNTEAFF	TGCAGTGCTAGTGAGGAATACCCCGGGACAGCGACCAAGAACACTGAAGCTTTCTTT
-	TRBJ2-2	many	TRBV28	CASTLHGWTGELFF	TGTGCCAGCACCCTTCATGGGTGGACCGGGGAGCTGTTTTTT
-	TRBJ2-1	many	TRBV20-1	CSAINDANNEQFF	TGCAGTGCTATTAATGACGCTAACAATGAGCAGTTCTTC
TRBD2	TRBJ2-1	few	TRBV27	CASSPRTSGSYNEQFF	TGTGCCAGCAGTCCACGGACTAGCGGGAGTTATAATGAGCAGTTCTTC
TRBD1	TRBJ2-1	many	TRBV6-6	CASSYSTGVGGDEQFF	TGTGCCAGCAGTTACTCGACAGGGGTCGGGGGAGATGAGCAGTTCTTC
-	TRBJ2-3	many	TRBV7-2	CASSLGLARQTDTQYF	TGTGCCAGCAGCTTGGGGCTAGCCCGACAAACAGATACGCAGTATTTT
-	TRBJ2-1	many	TRBV7-9	CASSSLGANYNEQFF	TGTGCCAGCAGCTCCCTAGGAGCGAATTACAATGAGCAGTTCTTC
-	TRBJ1-1	many	TRBV6-2/TRBV6-3	CASSYSRRGTEAFF	TGTGCCAGCAGTTACTCTCGCAGGGGAACTGAAGCTTTCTTT
-	TRBJ2-2	many	TRBV7-9	CATSPTGPNTGELFF	TGTGCCACCTCTCCGACAGGCCCGAACACCGGGGAGCTGTTTTTT
-	TRBJ1-2	many	TRBV6-1	CATLKDGGADGYTF	TGTGCCACATTGAAGGACGGGGGGGCCGATGGCTACACCTTC
TRBD1	TRBJ2-3	many	TRBV7-8	CASSLHPGQIYTDTQYF	TGTGCCAGCAGCCTGCACCCGGGACAGATTTACACAGATACGCAGTATTTT
-	TRBJ1-1	many	TRBV29-1	CSVEKMGGTEAFF	TGCAGCGTCGAAAAGATGGGGGGGACTGAAGCTTTCTTT